These 30 T cell receptor beta chains came from one sample sequenced in a study of T cells after yellow fever vaccination (dated by TCRdb to the late 2010s). The library was made by 5' RACE. TCRdb shows the sequencer as Illumina HiSeq 2500. The raw public data were reprocessed by TCRdb itself: fastp quality trimming at Q25, MiXCR clonotype calling, in-frame beta chains only. Each record represents a unique CDR3 protein, reported with the most common genes and DNA among its rows. Counted in this sample were under 550,000 distinct CDR3 sequences; 20% to 25% of them appeared once. Of the sample, around 17% is held by the ten largest clones. The treatment or condition label corresponds to: live attenuated yellow fever vaccine strain. Sequences were derived from PBMCs, sampled approximately 20 days after the first yellow fever vaccination. Receptors originate from a man aged 18 to 29 who received the YFV17D yellow fever vaccine.

This clonotype was picked up a small number of times. Mismatch with germline at one junction end may stem from a read error. V gene TRBV7-7 combines with J gene TRBJ2-5; TRBD2 matches 10 bases. CDR1 and CDR2 from the germline V gene are SSHAT and FNYEAQ (reference sequence). The CDR3 is made up of 14 amino acids. The CDR3 here is CASSSGLAVETQYF. In DNA, the CDR3 is TGTGCTAGCAGCTCCGGACTAGCGGTAGAGACCCAGTACTTC.

This clonotype came up a few times. The chain is built from TRBV28 and TRBJ2-2, with D possibly being TRBD1 or TRBD2 (7 bases each). CDR3 length: 15 residues. CDR1 is MDHEN, CDR2 SYDVKM, per germline. Trimming pared 6 bases from V and 4 bases from J, leaving 15 bases between. CDR3 protein: CASRKTGEGTGELFF. CDR3 in DNA: TGTGCCAGCAGGAAAACAGGGGAGGGCACCGGGGAGCTGTTTTTT.

The V and J genes are TRBV20-1 and TRBJ2-3; 13 bases fit TRBD2. CDR1 and CDR2 from the germline V gene are DFQATT and SNEGSKA (reference sequence). The CDR3 sequence is 15 residues long. V shed 4 bases and J 4 bases; nucleotides not matched to a gene: 5. CDR3 nucleotide sequence: TGCAGTGCTACAACACTAGCGGGGGGGCCAGATACGCAGTATTTT. It is translated as CSATTLAGGPDTQYF.

This clonotype showed up just a few times. CDR3 sequence (DNA): TGTGCCAGCGCACTACAGGGGGCCAAGACGAACACTGAAGCTTTCTTT. This codes for CASALQGAKTNTEAFF. This chain uses TRBV7-9 with TRBJ1-1; 9 positions match TRBD1. The CDR3 length is 16 residues. V lost 8 bases to trimming and J lost 1 base; unmatched junction nucleotides: 11. Germline CDR1 reads SEHNR; CDR2 reads FQNEAQ (reference sequence).

The J gene is TRBJ1-1, the V gene TRBV20-1; D gene ambiguous. CDR1 DFQATT and CDR2 SNEGSKA come from the germline V gene (reference sequence). This CDR3 comprises 14 residues. The V end was cut by 1 base, the J end by 0 bases, with 9 bases between. The CDR3 loop reads CSARGYGVNTEAFF. CDR3 nucleotide sequence: TGCAGTGCTAGAGGATACGGAGTGAACACTGAAGCTTTCTTT.

The V call is TRBV5-1, the J call TRBJ2-7; 8 bases fit TRBD1. The length of the CDR3 is 16 residues. The V gene's germline CDR1 is SGHRS and CDR2 YFSETQ. V was clipped by 0 bases and J by 2 bases; unmatched bases: 7. The CDR3 region has the DNA TGCGCCAGCAGCTTGGCCCAGACAGGGGAGACCTACGAGCAGTACTTC. This encodes CASSLAQTGETYEQYF.

This clonotype was seen a handful of times. The chain carries TRBV27 and TRBJ1-5; 8 nucleotides line up with TRBD1. With V trimmed by 5 bases and J by 7 bases, 10 bases remained unmatched. Per germline, CDR1 MNHEY and CDR2 SMNVEV (reference sequence). This CDR3 has 15 residues. For the CDR3, the DNA is TGTGCCAGCAGTCCCATATGGACAGGGCTGCAGCCCCAGCATTTT. Its protein is CASSPIWTGLQPQHF.

This clonotype was observed a handful of times. V gene TRBV20-1 combines with J gene TRBJ2-1; 7 bases map to TRBD2. Germline V gives CDR1 DFQATT, CDR2 SNEGSKA (reference sequence). This CDR3 contains 16 residues. V was clipped by 0 bases and J by 4 bases; unmatched bases: 9. This CDR3 reads CSARDLAGVGYNEQFF. The CDR3 DNA reads TGCAGTGCTAGAGATCTTGCGGGGGTAGGGTACAATGAGCAGTTCTTC.

The chain employs TRBV6-1 and TRBJ2-6; 8 bases line up with TRBD1. The CDR3 covers 16 residues. Trimming took 5 bases from V and 13 from J; bases not matched to a gene: 16. Germline assignment: CDR1 MNHNS and CDR2 SASEGT. The CDR3 DNA reads TGTGCCAGCAGTCAAAAAACCGGGACAGGCCCTATAGTCCTGACTTTC. Translating gives CASSQKTGTGPIVLTF.

This clonotype turned up a few times. V gene TRBV5-1 combines with J gene TRBJ1-6; 9 bases align to TRBD1. The CDR3 has 14 amino acids. V lost 5 bases, J lost 10 bases, and 7 bases stayed unmatched. The germline CDR1 and CDR2 sequences are SGHRS and YFSETQ. CDR3 amino acids: CASRRTGERSPLHF. DNA for the CDR3: TGCGCCAGCAGACGGACAGGGGAGCGATCACCCCTCCACTTT.

The rearrangement links TRBV19 to TRBJ1-1, with 10 positions matching TRBD1. The CDR3 sequence is 15 residues long. Trimming removed 6 bases from V and 2 bases from J; junction bases left unmatched: 6. In germline, CDR1 is LNHDA, CDR2 SQIVND (reference sequence). The CDR3, as DNA: TGTGCCAGTAGATGGAGGGACAGGGGCAACACTGAAGCTTTCTTT. Translated, it gives CASRWRDRGNTEAFF.

This clonotype turned up a few times. This sequence joins TRBV6-1 and TRBJ2-2; D not certain. V dropped 6 bases and J dropped 4 bases, with 15 bases sitting between them. The CDR3 totals 15 residues. Germline V gives CDR1 MNHNS, CDR2 SASEGT. CDR3 residues: CASSSPKGRTGELFF. The CDR3 DNA sequence: TGTGCCAGCAGCTCCCCTAAGGGCCGCACCGGGGAGCTGTTTTTT.

Of note for this clonotype: At one end the junction does not follow the germline gene, possibly because of a read error. CDR3 sequence: CASSWDDPSIIF. The DNA for the CDR3 is TGTGCCAGCAGTTGGGACGACCCGTCGATAATCTTT. The genes are TRBV7-2 and TRBJ1-1, with a weak D call TRBD1 (5 bases). The CDR3 covers 12 residues. The germline V gene has CDR1 SGHTA and CDR2 FQGNSA.

The V and J genes are TRBV24-1 and TRBJ1-5, with D hard to call. Germline V gene lookup returns CDR1 KGHDR and CDR2 SFDVKD. The CDR3 runs 13 residues. The V end was cut by 3 bases, the J end by 4 bases, with 6 bases between. DNA of the CDR3: TGTGCCACCAGTGATCGGGGAAATCAGCCCCAGCATTTT. It yields the protein CATSDRGNQPQHF.

The genes are TRBV27 and TRBJ2-7; either TRBD1 or TRBD2 may fit D (6 bases each). The CDR3 is 16 amino acids. The V end lost 6 bases, the J end lost 9 bases, and 27 bases lay between the germline ends. CDR1 MNHEY and CDR2 SMNVEV come from the germline V gene (reference sequence). The CDR3 sequence is CASSPATLGATGGQYF. In nucleotides, the CDR3 is TGTGCCAGCAGCCCCGCCACGTTGGGGGCGACCGGGGGGCAGTACTTC.

The chain links TRBV4-1 to TRBJ1-1, with no clear D. Germline values: CDR1 MGHRA, CDR2 YSYEKL. The CDR3 consists of 13 residues. V was cut by 10 bases and J by 3 bases, with 15 bases left in between. CDR3 region: CATSPRWYTEAFF. In DNA form, the CDR3 reads TGCGCCACCTCGCCTAGGTGGTACACTGAAGCTTTCTTT.

The chain employs TRBV29-1 and TRBJ2-1; tentative D call: TRBD1 (5 bases). Germline V gene sequence: CDR1 SQVTM, CDR2 ANQGSEA. Trimming removed 3 bases from V and 7 bases from J, with 13 bases in between. CDR3 length: 13 residues. The CDR3 DNA is TGCAGCGTTGACTTGCCAGGGTTGAATGAGCAGTTCTTC. This codes for CSVDLPGLNEQFF.

The chain is built from TRBV25-1 and TRBJ2-5; no firm D call. Looked up from germline, CDR1 is MGHDK and CDR2 is SYGVNS. V was clipped by 3 bases and J by 4 bases, with 9 bases between them. The CDR3 totals 13 residues. The CDR3 nucleotides are TGTGCCAGCAGTGATGGTAACTCAGAGACCCAGTACTTC. It codes for CASSDGNSETQYF. Drawing the rest from reference TRBV25-1 and TRBJ2-5, the complete variable domain is EADIYQTPRYLVIGTGKKITLECSQTMGHDKMYWYQQDPGMELHLIHYSYGVNSTEKGDLSSESTVSRIRTEHFPLTLESARPSHTSQYLCASSDGNSETQYFGPGTRLLVL.

This clonotype has just a few counts. The chain combines TRBV2 with TRBJ1-5, with 10 bases lining up with TRBD1. The CDR3 length is 14 residues. Losses at the gene ends were 4 bases for V and 11 bases for J; bases not matched to a gene: 8. CDR1 is SNHLY and CDR2 is FYNNEI in the germline V gene. CDR3: CASSGGQGFRTQHF. The CDR3 bases are TGTGCCAGCAGTGGGGGACAGGGGTTCCGGACCCAGCATTTT.

This clonotype has just a few counts. This chain uses TRBV27 with TRBJ1-2, with unresolved D. CDR1 is MNHEY and CDR2 is SMNVEV in the germline V gene (reference sequence). The CDR3 length is 11 residues. The germline V and J ends were trimmed by 6 bases and 8 bases, with 10 bases remaining between them. The CDR3 sequence: CASRTYTGYTF. CDR3 nucleotide sequence: TGTGCCAGCAGGACTTACACCGGCTACACCTTC.

This chain joins TRBV6-2 or TRBV6-3 and TRBJ2-1, with D perhaps given as TRBD1 or TRBD2 (7 bases each). The CDR3 contains 15 residues. V lost 6 bases to trimming and J lost 5 bases, with 17 bases between them. Germline V gives CDR1 MNHEY, CDR2 SVGEGT. CDR3: CASSLRQGGNNEQFF. For the CDR3, the DNA is TGTGCCAGCAGCCTCCGACAGGGAGGGAACAATGAGCAGTTCTTC.

This clonotype was seen many times. V usage is TRBV5-1 and J usage is TRBJ2-3, with D perhaps given as TRBD1 or TRBD2 (5 bases each). CDR3 length: 14 residues. The germline V gene has CDR1 SGHRS and CDR2 YFSETQ. V lost 0 bases and J lost 2, with 7 bases in between. The CDR3 bases are TGCGCCAGCAGCTTGGAGGGACCCACAGATACGCAGTATTTT. It yields the protein CASSLEGPTDTQYF. The complete variable domain, with remaining parts taken from reference TRBV5-1 and TRBJ2-3, reads KAGVTQTPRYLIKTRGQQVTLSCSPISGHRSVSWYQQTPGQGLQFLFEYFSETQRNKGNFPGRFSGRQFSNSRSEMNVSTLELGDSALYLCASSLEGPTDTQYFGPGTRLTVL.

This chain joins TRBV11-2 and TRBJ2-5, with TRBD2 identical over 9 bases. Unmatched junction bases numbered 9, after V lost 5 bases and J lost 5 bases. From germline, CDR1 is SGHAT and CDR2 FQNNGV. The CDR3 is 15 amino acids. The CDR3 sequence is CASSTRSSGAETQYF. The CDR3 nucleotides read TGTGCCAGCAGCACCCGCTCTAGCGGGGCGGAGACCCAGTACTTC.

This clonotype appeared a few times. The chain links TRBV5-1 to TRBJ2-3, with 8 nucleotides matching TRBD2. Per germline, CDR1 SGHRS and CDR2 YFSETQ. The CDR3 sequence is 14 residues long. The ends lost 5 bases at V and 3 bases at J; junction bases unmatched: 5. CDR3: CASRPGGATDTQYF. DNA of the CDR3: TGCGCCAGCAGGCCCGGGGGGGCGACAGATACGCAGTATTTT.

This clonotype turned up a few times. The chain combines TRBV14 with TRBJ2-1, with TRBD2 matching over 7 bases. The junction had 13 bases not matched to a gene; V was cut back by 6 bases and J by 8 bases. Germline V lookup: CDR1 SGHDN, CDR2 FVKESK. This CDR3 comprises 15 residues. The CDR3 here is CASSPGLGGTDEQFF. DNA of the CDR3: TGTGCCAGCAGTCCCGGCCTGGGGGGGACGGATGAGCAGTTCTTC.

The V call is TRBV29-1, the J call TRBJ1-1; perhaps TRBD1 as D (6 bases). CDR1 and CDR2 (germline): SQVTM, ANQGSEA. The CDR3 length is 13 residues. With 8 bases removed from V and 5 bases from J, the gap between germline ends came to 18 bases. The CDR3 region has the DNA TGCAGCCTACGGACGGGGGCAGGAACTGAAGCTTTCTTT. Its protein product is CSLRTGAGTEAFF.

In this sample, this clonotype turned up a few times. V and J are TRBV5-1 and TRBJ1-4, with 7 bases matching TRBD1. Germline loops: CDR1 SGHRS, CDR2 YFSETQ. With 4 bases clipped from V and 0 bases from J, the junction kept 6 bases outside the gene matches. The CDR3 consists of 16 residues. The CDR3 protein is CASSAGQVSTNEKLFF. In nucleotides, the CDR3 is TGCGCCAGCAGCGCCGGACAGGTTTCAACTAATGAAAAACTGTTTTTT. The full variable domain, with the rest looked up from reference TRBV5-1 and TRBJ1-4, is KAGVTQTPRYLIKTRGQQVTLSCSPISGHRSVSWYQQTPGQGLQFLFEYFSETQRNKGNFPGRFSGRQFSNSRSEMNVSTLELGDSALYLCASSAGQVSTNEKLFFGSGTQLSVL.

This clonotype showed up just a few times. The chain recombines TRBV7-9 with TRBJ2-7; TRBD1 agrees at 7 bases. V lost 4 bases, J lost 3 bases, and 6 bases stayed unmatched. In germline, CDR1 is SEHNR, CDR2 FQNEAQ (reference sequence). CDR3 length: 14 residues. CDR3: CASSSGTESYEQYF. CDR3 nucleotides: TGTGCCAGCAGCTCCGGGACAGAAAGCTACGAGCAGTACTTC.

The chain employs TRBV6-1 and TRBJ1-5; maybe TRBD1 (6 bases). V was clipped by 6 bases and J by 2 bases, with 20 bases between them. CDR1 is MNHNS and CDR2 is SASEGT in the germline V gene. This CDR3 spans 17 amino acids. CDR3 coding DNA: TGTGCCAGCAGGAAATATTCAGGGGTCTACGGCAATCAGCCCCAGCATTTT. Translated, it gives CASRKYSGVYGNQPQHF.

This clonotype was found a few times. The V gene is TRBV5-1, the J gene TRBJ2-1; 12 positions match TRBD2. This CDR3 comprises 15 residues. Germline V gene sequence: CDR1 SGHRS, CDR2 YFSETQ. V shed 4 bases, J shed 6 bases, and the junction held 5 bases outside the gene matches. CDR3 DNA sequence: TGCGCCAGCAGCATAACTAGCGGGGGGTCCAATGAGCAGTTCTTC. This translates into CASSITSGGSNEQFF.